This entry lists 2 T cell receptor beta chains sequenced from one sample in a study of blood T cells in healthy people across ages. A second PCR of roughly 7 to 11 cycles used a sample-barcoded 5' primer and a J-beta primer mix. TCRdb reanalysed the 5' RACE reads using MiXCR and keeps one entry per CDR3 protein. Of over a million distinct CDR3 sequences listed, around 27% were seen once; the top ten hold around 0.7%. The sample was also linked to a second study, of T cells of mothers and their children.

Sequenced material: blood. The receptors come from a girl aged 2 to 9 in good health.

This clonotype showed up just a few times. One end of the junction does not line up with germline, which may come from a read error. V usage is TRBV7-7 and J usage is TRBJ2-2; D call uncertain. The CDR3 runs to 14 residues. CDR1 and CDR2 (germline): SSHAT, FNYEAQ (reference sequence). The CDR3 bases are TGTGCTAGCAGCTCGGCCCATATAGGCGGGGAGCTGTTTTTT. Encoded protein: CASSSAHIGGELFF.

V and J are TRBV6-2 or TRBV6-3 and TRBJ2-7, with D possibly being TRBD1 (6 bases). V was trimmed by 4 bases and J by 0 bases, leaving 19 bases between them. This CDR3 comprises 17 residues. Germline V gives CDR1 MNHEY, CDR2 SVGEGT. CDR3 sequence: CASSSVTGTRYSYEQYF. For the CDR3, the DNA is TGTGCCAGCAGTTCTGTAACCGGGACACGCTACTCCTACGAGCAGTACTTC.